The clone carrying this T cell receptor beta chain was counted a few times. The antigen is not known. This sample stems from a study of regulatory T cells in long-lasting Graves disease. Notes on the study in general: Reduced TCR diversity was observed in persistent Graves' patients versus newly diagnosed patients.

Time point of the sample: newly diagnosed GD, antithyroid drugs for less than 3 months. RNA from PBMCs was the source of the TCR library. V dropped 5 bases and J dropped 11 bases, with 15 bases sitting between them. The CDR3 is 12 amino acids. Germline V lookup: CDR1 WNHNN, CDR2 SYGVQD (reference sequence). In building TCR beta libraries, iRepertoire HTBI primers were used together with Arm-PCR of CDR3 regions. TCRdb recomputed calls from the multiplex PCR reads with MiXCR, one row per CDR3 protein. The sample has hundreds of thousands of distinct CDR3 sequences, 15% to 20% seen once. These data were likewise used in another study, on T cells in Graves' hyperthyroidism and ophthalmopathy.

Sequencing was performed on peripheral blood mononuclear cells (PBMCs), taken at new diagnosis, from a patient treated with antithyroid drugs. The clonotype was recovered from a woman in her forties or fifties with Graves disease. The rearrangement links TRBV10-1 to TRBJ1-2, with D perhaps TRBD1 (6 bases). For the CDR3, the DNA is TGCGCCAGCAGTTATGACGGACAGCTTTACACCTTC. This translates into CASSYDGQLYTF.